This T cell receptor (beta chain) originates from a study of blood T cell repertoires in COVID-19. Whole-study context: Two consecutive negative NP/OP PCR tests, clearance, or resolved symptoms defined Cohort 3 recovery.

The CDR3 is 14 amino acids. The germline gives CDR1 SGHRS, CDR2 YFSETQ. Deletions cut 0 bases from V and 1 base from J, with 7 bases between. Profiled with immunoSEQ multiplex PCR; TCRdb holds only in-frame clones, not every one. This sample has fewer than 200,000 clones, with around 83% found just once. Across 24 US areas, participants ranged in age from about 18 to 100 years. The sequence was obtained from a middle-aged woman in a cohort exposed to, infected with or recovered from COVID-19 (not recorded which). The V and J genes are TRBV5-1 and TRBJ1-2; D unresolved. The sequenced sample consisted of PBMCs or T cells enriched from blood (not recorded which). DNA for the CDR3: TGCGCCAGCAGCTTGGAACAGATTAACTATGGCTACACCTTC. Translating gives CASSLEQINYGYTF.